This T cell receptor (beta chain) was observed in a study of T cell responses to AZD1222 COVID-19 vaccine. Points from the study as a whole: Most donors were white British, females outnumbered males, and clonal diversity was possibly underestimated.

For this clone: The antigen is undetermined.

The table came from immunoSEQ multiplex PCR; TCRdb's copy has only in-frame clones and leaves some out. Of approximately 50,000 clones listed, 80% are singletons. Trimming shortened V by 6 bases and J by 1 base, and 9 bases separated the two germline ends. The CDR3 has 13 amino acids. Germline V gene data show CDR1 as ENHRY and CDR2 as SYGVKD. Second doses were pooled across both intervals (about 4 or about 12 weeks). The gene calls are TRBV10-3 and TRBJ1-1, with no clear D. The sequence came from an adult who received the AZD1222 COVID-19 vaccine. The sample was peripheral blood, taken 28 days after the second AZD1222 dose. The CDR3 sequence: CAISPDGNTEAFF. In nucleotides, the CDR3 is TGTGCCATCAGCCCTGACGGGAACACTGAAGCTTTCTTT.